Listed here are 25 T cell receptor beta chains from one sample, sequenced in a study of healthy donors' naive CD4 and CD8 T cells. Starting from approximately 500 ng of total RNA, TCR libraries were made with linear amplification. A single record per CDR3 protein comes from TCRdb applying MiXCR to the reads. Among 150,000 to 200,000 distinct CDR3 sequences, 65% to 80% were seen once, and the ten largest hold about 2.4%. Source material: naive CD4+ and CD8+ T cells sorted from blood, pooled from several donors. The source is a pool of human donors in good health; the sample pools cells from several healthy donors.

CDR3 nucleotide sequence: TGTGCCAGCAGTTTAGCGCACAGGGACGAGCAGTACTTC. Residues: CASSLAHRDEQYF. This chain links TRBV12-5 with TRBJ2-7; TRBD1 is a possible D gene (6 bases). Germline V gives CDR1 LGHNT, CDR2 FRNRAP. This CDR3 region has 13 residues.

V and J are TRBV29-1 and TRBJ2-1; D is unresolved. This CDR3 comprises 10 residues. Between the trimmed V and J ends, which lost 7 bases and 12 bases, there was a span of 13 bases. In germline, CDR1 is SQVTM, CDR2 ANQGSEA. The CDR3 sequence is CSALTTGQFF. The CDR3 DNA is TGCAGCGCTTTGACAACCGGGCAGTTCTTC.

This clonotype was found a few times. The chain joins TRBV19 to TRBJ1-2; 10 nucleotides line up with TRBD1. The germline V gene encodes CDR1 LNHDA and CDR2 SQIVND (reference sequence). J lost 4 bases, V lost 4 bases, and 9 bases had no gene match. This CDR3 comprises 16 residues. CDR3 in DNA: TGTGCCAGTAGTAACCCCGGGACAGGGGATGGCTATGGCTACACCTTC. Protein product: CASSNPGTGDGYGYTF.

This clonotype was counted between two and nine times. This chain joins TRBV6-2 or TRBV6-3 and TRBJ2-1; TRBD2 matches at 14 bases. This CDR3 is built from 17 residues. Germline V gene lookup returns CDR1 MNHEY and CDR2 SVGEGT. J lost 8 bases, V lost 0 bases, and 6 bases had no gene match. The DNA for the CDR3 is TGTGCCAGCAGTTACTCGACTAGCGGGGGGGCCAGAGATGAGCAGTTCTTC. Encoded protein: CASSYSTSGGARDEQFF.

In nucleotides, the CDR3 is TGCGCCAGCAGCCCTCTCTGGGACAGCCAAGAGACCCAGTACTTC. Translating gives CASSPLWDSQETQYF. This rearrangement joins TRBV5-1 to TRBJ2-5; 7 bases fit TRBD1. This CDR3 region has 15 residues. Germline V gene lookup returns CDR1 SGHRS and CDR2 YFSETQ. Trimming cost V 4 bases and J 1 base; bases outside gene matches: 7. Using reference TRBV5-1 and TRBJ2-5 for the parts outside the CDR3, the full variable domain is KAGVTQTPRYLIKTRGQQVTLSCSPISGHRSVSWYQQTPGQGLQFLFEYFSETQRNKGNFPGRFSGRQFSNSRSEMNVSTLELGDSALYLCASSPLWDSQETQYFGPGTRLLVL.

V is TRBV6-5 and J is TRBJ1-6; D call uncertain. The V end was cut by 0 bases, the J end by 7 bases, with 7 bases between. Germline V gives CDR1 MNHEY, CDR2 SVGAGI. The CDR3 has 14 amino acids. DNA of the CDR3: TGTGCCAGCAGTTACTCCAGCGGGAATTCACCCCTCCACTTT. Translated, it gives CASSYSSGNSPLHF.

V usage is TRBV29-1 and J usage is TRBJ1-2, with D tentatively TRBD1 (6 bases). Per the germline V gene, CDR1 is SQVTM and CDR2 is ANQGSEA. The CDR3 is made up of 13 amino acids. V was pared by 0 bases and J by 3 bases, with 8 bases between. This CDR3 reads CSVEEGTYYGYTF. The CDR3 DNA reads as TGCAGCGTTGAAGAGGGGACATACTATGGCTACACCTTC.

The V gene is TRBV6-2 or TRBV6-3, the J gene TRBJ2-1, with a tentative D call TRBD2 (6 bases). CDR3 length: 13 residues. Trimming shortened V by 2 bases and J by 9 bases, and 11 bases separated the two germline ends. The germline CDR1 and CDR2 sequences are MNHEY and SVGEGT. CDR3 sequence reads: CASSYHGGVEQFF. Written as DNA, the CDR3 is TGTGCCAGCAGTTACCACGGGGGTGTTGAGCAGTTCTTC.

V usage is TRBV11-1 and J usage is TRBJ1-1; TRBD1 might be the D (5 bases). Trimming removed 5 bases from V and 8 bases from J, with 12 bases in between. The CDR3 extends over 12 amino acids. From germline, CDR1 is SGHAT and CDR2 FQDESV (reference sequence). The CDR3 is CASSRDVGEAFF. CDR3 coding DNA: TGTGCCAGCAGCAGGGACGTTGGGGAAGCTTTCTTT.

V is TRBV19 and J is TRBJ1-5; no definite D call. Germline V gene lookup returns CDR1 LNHDA and CDR2 SQIVND (reference sequence). The CDR3 has 15 amino acids. V was shortened by 3 bases and J by 2 bases, with 11 bases between the two germline ends. Here the CDR3 reads CASSMASGGNQPQHF. The DNA of the CDR3 is TGTGCCAGTAGTATGGCTAGCGGGGGCAATCAGCCCCAGCATTTT. Looking up the rest from reference TRBV19 and TRBJ1-5 gives the full variable domain: DGGITQSPKYLFRKEGQNVTLSCEQNLNHDAMYWYRQDPGQGLRLIYYSQIVNDFQKGDIAEGYSVSREKKESFPLTVTSAQKNPTAFYLCASSMASGGNQPQHFGDGTRLSIL.

This chain uses TRBV29-1 with TRBJ2-1; D is perhaps TRBD1 (5 bases). V was trimmed by 4 bases and J by 4 bases, leaving 14 bases between them. CDR1 is SQVTM, CDR2 ANQGSEA, per germline. The CDR3 loop spans 14 amino acids. The CDR3 protein is CSVVGEAGYNEQFF. CDR3 coding DNA: TGCAGCGTTGTTGGGGAAGCAGGGTACAATGAGCAGTTCTTC.

The J gene is TRBJ2-7, the V gene TRBV15; TRBD1 matches at 7 bases. J gave up 5 bases and V 0 bases, and 4 bases lay outside the gene matches. The CDR3 has 14 amino acids. Germline CDR1 and CDR2: LNHNV and YYDKDF (reference sequence). The CDR3 DNA is TGTGCCACCAGCAGAGAAACAGGGGCCCACGAGCAGTACTTC. This translates into CATSRETGAHEQYF.

V and J are TRBV19 and TRBJ2-1; no firm D call. V gave up 3 bases and J gave up 8 bases, with 14 bases separating them. Germline values: CDR1 LNHDA, CDR2 SQIVND (reference sequence). This CDR3 is built from 14 residues. CDR3 amino acids: CASSIRAEMDEQFF. The CDR3 nucleotides read TGTGCCAGTAGTATTAGGGCCGAGATGGATGAGCAGTTCTTC. Full variable domain (missing parts from reference TRBV19 and TRBJ2-1): DGGITQSPKYLFRKEGQNVTLSCEQNLNHDAMYWYRQDPGQGLRLIYYSQIVNDFQKGDIAEGYSVSREKKESFPLTVTSAQKNPTAFYLCASSIRAEMDEQFFGPGTRLTVL.

The rearrangement links TRBV27 to TRBJ2-7; perhaps TRBD2 as D (5 bases). CDR3 length equals 14 residues. CDR1 and CDR2 from the germline V gene are MNHEY and SMNVEV (reference sequence). Trimming left V 8 bases short and J 2 bases short, with 16 bases between. CDR3 bases: TGTGCCAGCTCCAGGCGAGGGATAACCTACGAGCAGTACTTC. Translated: CASSRRGITYEQYF.

The rearrangement links TRBV12-3 or TRBV12-4 to TRBJ2-3; 7 bases match TRBD1. J gave up 0 bases and V 5 bases, and 5 bases lay outside the gene matches. The CDR3 sequence is 15 residues long. CDR3 nucleotide sequence: TGTGCCAGCAGTAGGGACAGTTATAGCACAGATACGCAGTATTTT. Protein product: CASSRDSYSTDTQYF.

In DNA, the CDR3 is TGTGCCAGCAGCCGGCCCCCCTCTGGGGCCAACGTCCTGACTTTC. This sequence encodes CASSRPPSGANVLTF. This chain connects TRBV7-8 to TRBJ2-6, with no clear D. In germline, CDR1 is SGHVS, CDR2 FQNEAQ. CDR3 length: 15 residues. Trimming stripped 5 bases from V and 0 bases from J, with 8 bases between.

This clonotype was picked up a small number of times. The chain couples TRBV6-2 or TRBV6-3 to TRBJ2-3; 14 nucleotides match TRBD2. V lost 6 bases, J lost 6 bases, and 5 bases stayed unmatched. The CDR3 extends over 15 amino acids. Germline assignment: CDR1 MNHEY and CDR2 SVGEGT. CDR3 sequence: CASSNGLAGGDTQYF. The CDR3 DNA sequence: TGTGCCAGCAGCAACGGACTAGCGGGAGGTGATACGCAGTATTTT.

The rearrangement uses TRBV5-1 and TRBJ2-2; D gene uncertain. Germline CDR1 reads SGHRS; CDR2 reads YFSETQ. The length of the CDR3 is 16 residues. V was clipped by 0 bases and J by 5 bases, with 14 bases between them. CDR3 sequence: CASSLARAIGTGELFF. The CDR3 DNA is TGCGCCAGCAGCTTGGCCCGGGCCATAGGGACCGGGGAGCTGTTTTTT.

This chain's CDR3 is CASTQGQGDYGYTF. The CDR3, as DNA: TGTGCCAGTACCCAGGGACAGGGAGACTATGGCTACACCTTC. The chain carries TRBV19 and TRBJ1-2, with TRBD1 matching over 9 bases. V lost 7 bases and J lost 3; bases outside the gene matches: 6. Per the germline V gene, CDR1 is LNHDA and CDR2 is SQIVND (reference sequence). The CDR3 spans 14 residues.

This clonotype appeared once. The chain joins TRBV27 to TRBJ2-1, with D possibly TRBD1 on 6 matching bases. The V gene lost 4 bases and the J gene lost 8 bases, with 12 bases spanning the gap. From germline, CDR1 is MNHEY and CDR2 SMNVEV (reference sequence). The CDR3 is 13 amino acids. CDR3 sequence reads: CASSSGTGYEQFF. CDR3 coding DNA: TGTGCCAGCAGTTCAGGAACAGGGTATGAGCAGTTCTTC.

The rearrangement uses TRBV20-1 and TRBJ2-7; D is perhaps TRBD2 (6 bases). CDR3 length: 14 residues. V was pared by 5 bases and J by 3 bases, with 17 bases between. The germline V gene has CDR1 DFQATT and CDR2 SNEGSKA (reference sequence). The CDR3 coding sequence is TGCAGTGCTTCGGGACTTGTACTAGACTACGAGCAGTACTTC. Translated: CSASGLVLDYEQYF.

V is TRBV29-1 and J is TRBJ2-5; perhaps TRBD1 as D (5 bases). Germline lookup yields CDR1 SQVTM and CDR2 ANQGSEA. The V end lost 4 bases, the J end lost 4 bases, and 10 bases lay between the germline ends. This CDR3 is 12 amino acids long. The CDR3 reads CSVVTQGETQYF. DNA of the CDR3: TGCAGCGTTGTGACTCAGGGAGAGACCCAGTACTTC.

V and J are TRBV29-1 and TRBJ1-2; D unresolved. The CDR3 runs 13 residues. The V end was cut by 6 bases, the J end by 3 bases, with 14 bases between. Germline V gene lookup returns CDR1 SQVTM and CDR2 ANQGSEA. As DNA, the CDR3 is TGCAGCGTCTTGACGGAGAGGGACTATGGCTACACCTTC. Translating gives CSVLTERDYGYTF.

This chain joins TRBV7-8 and TRBJ2-7; 7 nucleotides match TRBD1. Germline CDR1 SGHVS, CDR2 FQNEAQ. J gave up 4 bases and V 2 bases, and 5 bases lay outside the gene matches. This CDR3 region has 14 residues. CDR3 nucleotide sequence: TGTGCCAGCAGCTTAAGCGGCAGGGGGTACGAGCAGTACTTC. Translation: CASSLSGRGYEQYF.

This chain links TRBV6-2 or TRBV6-3 with TRBJ1-2, with 7 bases identical to TRBD1. Per germline, CDR1 MNHEY and CDR2 SVGEGT. This CDR3 has 16 amino acids. The ends lost 2 bases at V and 7 bases at J; junction bases unmatched: 13. The CDR3 nucleotides are TGTGCCAGCAGTTACCACATTCGAGGGGGCGGAGGTGGCTACACCTTC. Its protein product is CASSYHIRGGGGGYTF.